A single sample gave rise to the 19 T cell receptor beta chains below, sequenced in a study of shared clonotypes between healthy human individuals. The table came from immunoSEQ multiplex PCR; TCRdb's copy has only in-frame clones and leaves some out. The data hold 490,000 or so clones, with 79% observed a single time. The sample comprised PBMCs. The source is a middle-aged woman in good health. Some clones in this sample may be carry-over from other donors' samples.

This clone was seen once. This chain uses TRBV7-2 with TRBJ1-1; 9 nucleotides match TRBD1. Per the germline V gene, CDR1 is SGHTA and CDR2 is FQGNSA. The junction had 15 bases not matched to a gene; V was cut back by 4 bases and J by 3 bases. CDR3 size: 18 residues. CDR3 sequence (DNA): TGTGCCAGCAGCTCGAGGATGACAGGGGGGGTGCTTTACACTGAAGCTTTCTTT. Its translation: CASSSRMTGGVLYTEAFF.

This clone showed up just once. The chain has TRBV12-1 and TRBJ1-1. TRBV12-1 is classified as a pseudogene. CDR3 size: 14 residues. The CDR3 region is CASSPVRPNTEAFF. The CDR3 region has the DNA TGTGCCAGCAGCCCTGTGAGACCGAACACTGAAGCTTTCTTT.

The chain joins TRBV7-6 to TRBJ1-6, with unresolved D. CDR3 size: 15 residues. Trimming removed 3 bases from V and 9 bases from J, with 15 bases in between. Germline CDR1 is SGHVS and CDR2 is FNYEAQ. The CDR3 sequence is CASSLEGGKVSPLHF. The CDR3 nucleotides read TGTGCCAGCAGCTTGGAGGGTGGGAAAGTTTCACCCCTCCACTTT.

Only a few counts were recorded for this clone. The chain joins TRBV5-4 to TRBJ2-7, with TRBD2 identical over 11 bases. CDR1 is SGHNT, CDR2 YYREEE, per germline (reference sequence). With 4 bases clipped from V and 5 bases from J, the junction kept 11 bases outside the gene matches. CDR3 length: 16 amino acids. CDR3 sequence reads: CASSPIGIAGGHEQYF. The DNA of the CDR3 is TGTGCCAGCAGCCCCATTGGGATAGCGGGAGGGCACGAGCAGTACTTC.

This clone has ten or more counts. The rearrangement uses TRBV30 and TRBJ1-2; the D gene is possibly TRBD1 (6 bases). V was cut by 2 bases and J by 3 bases, with 22 bases left in between. Germline loops: CDR1 GTSNPN, CDR2 SVGIG (reference sequence). The CDR3 is 17 residues long. CDR3 sequence: CAWSLISRGGGDYGYTF. CDR3 nucleotides: TGTGCCTGGAGTCTTATTAGCAGGGGCGGGGGCGACTATGGCTACACCTTC.

Only a few counts were recorded for this clone. The chain recombines TRBV6-4 with TRBJ2-1, with no clear D. This CDR3 has 15 amino acids. With 5 bases removed from V and 4 bases from J, the gap between germline ends came to 15 bases. From germline, CDR1 is MRHNA and CDR2 SNTAGT. This chain's CDR3 is CASSPSGSNYNEQFF. As DNA, the CDR3 is TGTGCCAGCAGTCCCTCTGGCAGCAATTACAATGAGCAGTTCTTC.

This CDR3 reads CASSPPGRDDGYTF. DNA for the CDR3: TGTGCCAGCAGCCCCCCGGGGAGGGACGACGGCTACACCTTC. The genes are TRBV28 and TRBJ1-2; D possibly corresponds to TRBD1 (5 bases). The CDR3 is 14 amino acids. Trimming removed 6 bases at V and 8 bases at J, with 19 bases between. CDR1 and CDR2 (germline): MDHEN, SYDVKM.

A single count supports this clone. V usage is TRBV10-3 and J usage is TRBJ2-5, with unresolved D. Trimming cost V 5 bases and J 3 bases, with 7 bases left between them. Germline loops: CDR1 ENHRY, CDR2 SYGVKD. The CDR3 sequence is 12 residues long. The CDR3: CAISPDEETQYF. The CDR3 coding sequence is TGTGCCATCAGTCCAGACGAAGAGACCCAGTACTTC.

The chain recombines TRBV15 with TRBJ2-1; 10 bases agree with TRBD1. Losses at the gene ends were 5 bases for V and 9 bases for J; bases not matched to a gene: 7. This CDR3 is 14 amino acids long. Germline CDR1 is LNHNV and CDR2 is YYDKDF (reference sequence). The CDR3 DNA sequence: TGTGCCACCAGCTTACGACAGGGGGCCGGTGAGCAGTTCTTC. Its translation is CATSLRQGAGEQFF.

The CDR3 is CASSLGGMGGTPYEQYF. The CDR3 DNA sequence: TGTGCCAGCAGCTTGGGGGGGATGGGAGGGACCCCCTACGAGCAGTACTTC. This chain connects TRBV5-4 to TRBJ2-7; 7 bases fit TRBD2. Germline values: CDR1 SGHNT, CDR2 YYREEE (reference sequence). Trimming at V came to 0 bases and at J to 2 bases, leaving 11 bases not matched to a gene. There are 17 residues in the CDR3.

This chain connects TRBV25-1 to TRBJ2-2; D ambiguous. The V end lost 7 bases, the J end lost 4 bases, and 7 bases lay between the germline ends. The CDR3 contains 12 residues. Germline V gene lookup returns CDR1 MGHDK and CDR2 SYGVNS. CDR3 DNA sequence: TGTGCCAGCAACCTCTTCACCGGGGAGCTGTTTTTT. This translates into CASNLFTGELFF.

The gene calls are TRBV9 and TRBJ1-5, with 7 bases identical to TRBD1. The CDR3 covers 13 residues. Losses at the gene ends were 4 bases for V and 7 bases for J; bases not matched to a gene: 5. Germline CDR1 SGDLS, CDR2 YYNGEE. The chain's CDR3 is CASSLSGGQPQHF. The CDR3 DNA reads TGTGCCAGCAGCCTTTCAGGGGGACAGCCCCAGCATTTT.

The gene calls are TRBV29-1 and TRBJ1-1, with no clear D. The CDR3 spans 14 residues. V lost 7 bases, J lost 3 bases, and 18 bases lay in between. The germline V gene encodes CDR1 SQVTM and CDR2 ANQGSEA. The CDR3 nucleotides are TGCAGCGCTTCCTTCACGGGGTCTCACACTGAAGCTTTCTTT. Amino acid sequence: CSASFTGSHTEAFF.

V and J are TRBV7-9 and TRBJ1-1, with D hard to call. Germline V gives CDR1 SEHNR, CDR2 FQNEAQ (reference sequence). The CDR3 runs to 11 residues. Trimming left V 5 bases short and J 8 bases short, with 9 bases between. The DNA for the CDR3 is TGTGCCAGCAGCCCCCTCCGGGAAGCTTTCTTT. This codes for CASSPLREAFF.

J is TRBJ2-1 and V is TRBV5-1; TRBD1 might be the D (5 bases). This CDR3 contains 15 residues. The germline gives CDR1 SGHRS, CDR2 YFSETQ. Trimming removed 4 bases from V and 1 base from J, with 12 bases in between. This CDR3 reads CASSPYQGSYNEQFF. The CDR3 region has the DNA TGCGCCAGCAGCCCTTACCAGGGATCCTACAATGAGCAGTTCTTC.

The J gene is TRBJ1-2, the V gene TRBV14; 8 bases align to TRBD1. From germline, CDR1 is SGHDN and CDR2 FVKESK. V was clipped by 6 bases and J by 4 bases; unmatched bases: 7. The CDR3 runs to 14 residues. The CDR3 protein is CASSRGQGFYGYTF. For the CDR3, the DNA is TGTGCCAGCAGTCGCGGACAGGGCTTCTATGGCTACACCTTC.

V usage is TRBV18 and J usage is TRBJ2-7; no clear D gene. V lost 2 bases, J lost 1 base, and 9 bases lay in between. Germline V gives CDR1 KGHSH, CDR2 LQKENI. The CDR3 is made up of 14 amino acids. CDR3 DNA sequence: TGTGCCAGCTCACCAGGGCTCTTGTCCTACGAGCAGTACTTC. This translates into CASSPGLLSYEQYF.

This chain uses TRBV9 with TRBJ2-5, with a possible D match to TRBD2 (5 bases). V was shortened by 4 bases and J by 5 bases, with 18 bases between the two germline ends. This CDR3 comprises 15 residues. CDR1 is SGDLS, CDR2 YYNGEE, per germline. CDR3 DNA: TGTGCCAGCAGCTCCCGGGGTTCTTCTTGGGAGACCCAGTACTTC. It specifies CASSSRGSSWETQYF. The complete variable domain, with remaining parts taken from reference TRBV9 and TRBJ2-5, reads DSGVTQTPKHLITATGQRVTLRCSPRSGDLSVYWYQQSLDQGLQFLIQYYNGEERAKGNILERFSAQQFPDLHSELNLSSLELGDSALYFCASSSRGSSWETQYFGPGTRLLVL.

The count of this clone is one. The chain employs TRBV5-1 and TRBJ2-7; TRBD1 might be the D (5 bases). V dropped 0 bases and J dropped 4 bases, with 14 bases sitting between them. CDR3 size: 15 residues. CDR1 and CDR2 (germline): SGHRS, YFSETQ. The CDR3 region has the DNA TGCGCCAGCAGCTTGGGAACAGGAGAGATTTACGAGCAGTACTTC. Encoded protein: CASSLGTGEIYEQYF.